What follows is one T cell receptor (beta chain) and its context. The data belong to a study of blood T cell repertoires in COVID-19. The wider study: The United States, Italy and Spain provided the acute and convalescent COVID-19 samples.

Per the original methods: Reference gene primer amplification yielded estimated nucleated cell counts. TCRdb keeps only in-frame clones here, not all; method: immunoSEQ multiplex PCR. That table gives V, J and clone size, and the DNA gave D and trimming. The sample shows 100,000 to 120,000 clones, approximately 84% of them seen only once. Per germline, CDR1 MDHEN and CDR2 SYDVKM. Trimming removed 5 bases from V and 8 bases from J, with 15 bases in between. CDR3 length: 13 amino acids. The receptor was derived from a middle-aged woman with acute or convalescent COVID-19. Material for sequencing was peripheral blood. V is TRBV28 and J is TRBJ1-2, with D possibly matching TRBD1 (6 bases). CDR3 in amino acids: CASSIGGAYGYTF. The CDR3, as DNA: TGTGCCAGCAGTATAGGGGGGGCTTACGGCTACACCTTC.